These 8 T cell receptor beta chains share one sample of origin, sequenced in a study of vaccination effects on CD4 cells after COVID-19. Isolating CD4+ T cells followed approximately 11 days of culture. Their cognate antigens are unknown. Produced via immunoSEQ multiplex PCR; TCRdb's table is partial and in-frame only. Seen here are 45,000 to 75,000 clones, over 65% observed once, and the top ten hold less than 4%. The specimen was CD4+ T cells from PBMCs cultured without peptide, collected before COVID-19 vaccination. The receptors were sampled from a human donor who received a COVID-19 vaccine.

V and J are TRBV12-3 or TRBV12-4 and TRBJ2-3; unclear D gene. The V end lost 3 bases, the J end lost 4 bases, and 5 bases lay between the germline ends. The CDR3 spans 12 residues. The DNA for the CDR3 is TGTGCCAGCAGTTTTTTCGCAGATACGCAGTATTTT. Amino acid sequence: CASSFFADTQYF.

The chain couples TRBV25-1 to TRBJ1-2; D remains unclear. CDR3 length: 14 amino acids. V was pared by 6 bases and J by 4 bases, with 15 bases between. The germline V gene has CDR1 MGHDK and CDR2 SYGVNS. CDR3 sequence (DNA): TGTGCCAGCAGCCAACCCGGACCGACCTATGGCTACACCTTC. Its translation: CASSQPGPTYGYTF.

The CDR3, as DNA: TGTGCCAGCAGCGCCCCCACAGGGCGGGGGAACACCGGGGAGCTGTTTTTT. Translated, it gives CASSAPTGRGNTGELFF. V usage is TRBV25-1 and J usage is TRBJ2-2; D is tentatively TRBD1 or TRBD2 (6 bases each). Trimming stripped 6 bases from V and 1 base from J, with 18 bases between. CDR1 is MGHDK, CDR2 SYGVNS, per germline. This CDR3 region has 17 residues.

This clone was recorded once. The CDR3 coding sequence is TGTGCCAGCAGTCAACCGGGGGGGACTAGCACAGATACGCAGTATTTT. Its protein product is CASSQPGGTSTDTQYF. The rearrangement uses TRBV7-2 and TRBJ2-3, with 8 bases matching TRBD2. The CDR3 contains 16 residues. Germline loops: CDR1 SGHTA, CDR2 FQGNSA. V was pared by 6 bases and J by 0 bases, with 8 bases of the junction left unmatched. The complete variable domain, with remaining parts taken from reference TRBV7-2 and TRBJ2-3, reads GAGVSQSPSNKVTEKGKDVELRCDPISGHTALYWYRQSLGQGLEFLIYFQGNSAPDKSGLPSDRFSAERTGGSVSTLTIQRTQQEDSAVYLCASSQPGGTSTDTQYFGPGTRLTVL.

The V call is TRBV12-3 or TRBV12-4, the J call TRBJ2-4; D is unclear. Trimming took 2 bases from V and 6 from J, leaving 5 bases between them. This CDR3 is 12 amino acids long. The CDR3 DNA reads as TGTGCCAGCAGTTTACGACCAAACATTCAGTACTTC. Protein product: CASSLRPNIQYF.

The chain employs TRBV7-2 and TRBJ2-1; 7 bases line up with TRBD1. Germline assignment: CDR1 SGHTA and CDR2 FQGNSA. This CDR3 region has 12 residues. V was pared by 3 bases and J by 9 bases, with 2 bases of the junction left unmatched. The CDR3, as DNA: TGTGCCAGCAGCTTGGACAGGATTGAGCAGTTCTTC. Translating it yields CASSLDRIEQFF.

The rearrangement uses TRBV6-2 or TRBV6-3 and TRBJ2-3; weak D call: TRBD2 (7 bases). The CDR3 consists of 15 residues. The V end was cut by 6 bases, the J end by 5 bases, with 18 bases between. Germline CDR1 and CDR2: MNHEY and SVGEGT. The chain's CDR3 is CASSRWGGAGDTQYF. The CDR3 DNA reads as TGTGCCAGCAGCCGGTGGGGGGGGGCCGGAGATACGCAGTATTTT.

This clone was seen more than once but under ten times. This rearrangement joins TRBV30 to TRBJ1-1; D unclear. The V gene's germline CDR1 is GTSNPN and CDR2 SVGIG (reference sequence). The CDR3 sequence is 13 residues long. V was cut by 8 bases and J by 0 bases, with 13 bases left in between. CDR3 DNA sequence: TGTGCCGTAGGTTATGTTTTGAACACTGAAGCTTTCTTT. Translation: CAVGYVLNTEAFF.